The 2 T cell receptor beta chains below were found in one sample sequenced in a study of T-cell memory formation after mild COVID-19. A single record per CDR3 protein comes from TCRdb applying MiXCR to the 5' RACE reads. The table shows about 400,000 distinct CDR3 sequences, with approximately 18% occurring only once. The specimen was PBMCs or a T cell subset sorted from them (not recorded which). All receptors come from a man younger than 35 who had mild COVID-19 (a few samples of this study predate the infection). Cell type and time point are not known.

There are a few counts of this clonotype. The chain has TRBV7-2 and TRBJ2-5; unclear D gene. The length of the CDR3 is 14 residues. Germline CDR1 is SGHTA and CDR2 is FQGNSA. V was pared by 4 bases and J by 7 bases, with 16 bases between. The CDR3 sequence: CASSSTRASATQYF. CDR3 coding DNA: TGTGCCAGCAGCTCCACTCGGGCCTCGGCGACCCAGTACTTC.

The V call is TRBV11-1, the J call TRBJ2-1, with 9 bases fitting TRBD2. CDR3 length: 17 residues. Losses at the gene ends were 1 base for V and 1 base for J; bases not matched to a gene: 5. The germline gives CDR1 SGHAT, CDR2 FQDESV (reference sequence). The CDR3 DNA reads TGTGCCAGCAGCTTAGGTCTAGCGGGGCCTTCCTACAATGAGCAGTTCTTC. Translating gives CASSLGLAGPSYNEQFF.